These 26 T cell receptor beta chains were sequenced from one sample in a study of regulatory T cells in long-lasting Graves disease. Both iRepertoire HTBI primers and Arm-PCR of CDR3 regions were used to build the TCR beta libraries. TCRdb ran MiXCR on the multiplex PCR reads and lists one entry per CDR3 protein. The table shows about 220,000 distinct CDR3 sequences, with 15% to 20% occurring only once. Regarding time point: newly diagnosed GD, antithyroid drugs for less than 3 months. PBMCs provided the RNA from which the TCR library was made. The sample also formed part of further work on T cells in Graves' hyperthyroidism and ophthalmopathy.

The sample was peripheral blood mononuclear cells (PBMCs), taken at new diagnosis, from a patient treated with antithyroid drugs. All receptors come from a young woman with Graves disease.

V gene TRBV4-1 combines with J gene TRBJ1-1, with 8 bases that match TRBD1. Germline-derived CDR1 and CDR2 are MGHRA and YSYEKL. V was pared by 6 bases and J by 4 bases, with 7 bases of the junction left unmatched. The CDR3 contains 14 residues. This chain's CDR3 is CASSPKTGVTEAFF. The CDR3 DNA follows: TGCGCCAGCAGTCCAAAGACAGGGGTCACTGAAGCTTTCTTT.

This chain uses TRBV2 with TRBJ2-1; 9 bases line up with TRBD2. In germline, CDR1 is SNHLY, CDR2 FYNNEI. Trimming at V came to 6 bases and at J to 2 bases, leaving 5 bases not matched to a gene. CDR3 length: 15 amino acids. The CDR3: CASRMGLAAYNEQFF. The CDR3 nucleotides are TGTGCCAGCAGGATGGGACTAGCTGCCTACAATGAGCAGTTCTTC.

This clonotype has at least ten counts. This chain links TRBV11-2 with TRBJ2-1; TRBD2 is a possible D gene (5 bases). CDR3 length: 18 amino acids. The V gene lost 7 bases and the J gene lost 0 bases, with 22 bases spanning the gap. Germline assignment: CDR1 SGHAT and CDR2 FQNNGV. CDR3 nucleotide sequence: TGTGCCAGCAAGGGCAATCGACGGGGAACCCTCTCCTACAATGAGCAGTTCTTC. As protein: CASKGNRRGTLSYNEQFF.

As regards this clonotype: The junction departs from germline at one end; a sequencing error may be responsible. J is TRBJ2-1 and V is TRBV12-5; D is tentatively TRBD1 or TRBD2 (6 bases each). CDR1 and CDR2 (germline): LGHNT, FRNRAP. This CDR3 has 16 amino acids. This chain's CDR3 is CASGLGGSSSYNEQLF. CDR3 coding DNA: TGTGCTAGTGGTCTCGGGGGCTCTAGCTCCTACAATGAGCAGCTCTTC.

This clonotype was seen many times. The chain joins TRBV7-9 to TRBJ2-7, with 7 bases aligning to TRBD2. CDR3 length: 15 amino acids. Germline V gene lookup returns CDR1 SEHNR and CDR2 FQNEAQ (reference sequence). The J segment lost 7 bases and the V segment lost 7 bases, leaving 16 bases of the junction unmatched. The CDR3 region has the DNA TGTGCCAGCACTCCGTCCGGAGGGAGGGCCGGTGAGCAGTACTTC. Protein sequence: CASTPSGGRAGEQYF.

This clonotype was counted ten times or more. The rearrangement joins TRBV4-1 to TRBJ1-6, with D unresolved. Trimming took 1 base from V and 0 from J, leaving 13 bases between them. The germline CDR1 and CDR2 sequences are MGHRA and YSYEKL. This CDR3 contains 18 residues. CDR3 sequence (DNA): TGCGCCAGCAGCCAAGTAGGGCGATTGAGCTCCTATAATTCACCCCTCCACTTT. It encodes CASSQVGRLSSYNSPLHF.

This clonotype was seen repeatedly, ten times or more. The genes are TRBV28 and TRBJ1-5; 9 bases are a match to TRBD1. J lost 5 bases, V lost 6 bases, and 11 bases had no gene match. From germline, CDR1 is MDHEN and CDR2 SYDVKM. This CDR3 comprises 16 residues. CDR3 residues: CASRNRGPSNYQPQHF. DNA for the CDR3: TGTGCCAGCAGGAACAGGGGGCCCTCTAACTATCAGCCCCAGCATTTT.

To note about this clonotype: One end of the junction is discordant with germline, which a read error may explain. The J gene is TRBJ1-4, the V gene TRBV7-7; D gene uncertain. CDR3 length equals 16 residues. From germline, CDR1 is SSHAT and CDR2 FNYEAQ (reference sequence). The CDR3 loop reads CASSPNIGSVNEKLFF. DNA of the CDR3: TGTGCTAGCAGCCCCAATATAGGTTCGGTCAATGAAAAACTGTTTTTT.

A few counts support this clonotype. A much bigger clone sits one base away, suggesting this may be a read error. V and J are TRBV28 and TRBJ2-7; 9 nucleotides match TRBD1. V was pared by 2 bases and J by 4 bases, with 12 bases of the junction left unmatched. Germline CDR1 reads MDHEN; CDR2 reads SYDVKM. The CDR3 consists of 17 residues. The CDR3 protein is CASSLEIQGANPYEQYF. The CDR3 DNA sequence: TGTGCCAGCAGTTTAGAGATACAGGGGGCTAATCCATACGAGCAGTACTTC.

J is TRBJ2-7 and V is TRBV29-1; 8 nucleotides line up with TRBD2. The CDR3 covers 12 residues. J was trimmed by 4 bases and V by 5 bases; bases with no gene match: 4. CDR1 is SQVTM, CDR2 ANQGSEA, per germline. The CDR3 DNA sequence: TGCAGCGTTAGCGGGAGTGGTTACGAGCAGTACTTC. Protein: CSVSGSGYEQYF.

This clonotype was seen at least ten times. This chain connects TRBV28 to TRBJ2-7; maybe TRBD2 (5 bases). V dropped 3 bases and J dropped 2 bases, with 11 bases sitting between them. Germline V gene lookup returns CDR1 MDHEN and CDR2 SYDVKM. The CDR3 contains 14 residues. In DNA, the CDR3 is TGTGCCAGCAGTTTGGTTGGCGGGCCCTACGAGCAGTACTTC. Translating gives CASSLVGGPYEQYF.

This clonotype was recorded many times. This sequence joins TRBV15 and TRBJ1-1; 9 positions agree with TRBD1. CDR1 LNHNV and CDR2 YYDKDF come from the germline V gene (reference sequence). This CDR3 region has 14 residues. The junction had 5 bases not matched to a gene; V was cut back by 4 bases and J by 5 bases. The CDR3 DNA sequence: TGTGCCACCAGCAAACAGGGGGCTGGGACTGAAGCTTTCTTT. This gives the protein CATSKQGAGTEAFF.

As to this clonotype: A single base separates this from a much larger clone, so it may be a read error. The chain joins TRBV6-2 or TRBV6-3 to TRBJ1-1; D not resolved. Germline V lookup: CDR1 MNHEY, CDR2 SVGEGT. The CDR3 covers 13 residues. Trimming removed 0 bases from V and 7 bases from J, with 9 bases in between. The CDR3 region is CASSYSGYGEAFF. Here the CDR3 DNA reads TGTGCCAGCAGTTACTCAGGGTATGGTGAAGCTTTCTTT.

This chain uses TRBV6-1 with TRBJ2-7; 12 nucleotides line up with TRBD2. Germline V gene data show CDR1 as MNHNS and CDR2 as SASEGT. Losses at the gene ends were 11 bases for V and 3 bases for J; bases not matched to a gene: 8. The CDR3 loop spans 14 amino acids. The DNA for the CDR3 is TGTGCCTGCATGACTAGCGGGGGCTTCTACGAGCAGTACTTC. This sequence encodes CACMTSGGFYEQYF.

This clonotype has ten or more counts. The chain is built from TRBV28 and TRBJ1-2, with TRBD1 as a possible D gene (6 bases). V lost 5 bases, J lost 7 bases, and 20 bases lay in between. The CDR3 loop spans 15 amino acids. Germline V gene sequence: CDR1 MDHEN, CDR2 SYDVKM. The CDR3 bases are TGTGCCAGCAGTCACCCGGACCCGGGGGCGAGTGGCTACACCTTC. Amino acid sequence: CASSHPDPGASGYTF.

This clonotype was found many times. This chain uses TRBV7-3 with TRBJ2-1, with 8 positions matching TRBD2. The CDR3 is 15 residues long. Losses at the gene ends were 5 bases for V and 3 bases for J; bases not matched to a gene: 6. CDR1 is SGHTA and CDR2 is FQGTGA in the germline V gene. This CDR3 is CASSPGGSYYNEQFF. CDR3 in DNA: TGTGCCAGCAGCCCGGGGGGGTCCTACTACAATGAGCAGTTCTTC.

Many counts were recorded for this clonotype. The rearrangement joins TRBV6-1 to TRBJ2-1; 7 bases agree with TRBD1. The J segment lost 3 bases and the V segment lost 5 bases, leaving 7 bases of the junction unmatched. The CDR3 is 15 residues long. Germline CDR1 is MNHNS and CDR2 is SASEGT. The CDR3 spells CASSLPGQSYNEQFF. In DNA, the CDR3 is TGTGCCAGCAGTCTACCGGGACAGAGCTACAATGAGCAGTTCTTC.

This clonotype appeared many times. The gene calls are TRBV12-3 or TRBV12-4 and TRBJ1-1; D is uncertain. The CDR3 has 14 amino acids. The V gene lost 4 bases and the J gene lost 2 bases, with 11 bases spanning the gap. CDR3 nucleotides: TGTGCCAGCAGTTCCCTCCTATTCAACACTGAAGCTTTCTTT. It is translated as CASSSLLFNTEAFF.

The gene calls are TRBV5-1 and TRBJ1-1, with no clear D. The CDR3 has 13 residues. V lost 0 bases to trimming and J lost 4 bases, with 7 bases between them. Germline loops: CDR1 SGHRS, CDR2 YFSETQ. The CDR3 loop is CASSLEYSTEAFF. DNA of the CDR3: TGCGCCAGCAGCTTGGAATATTCCACTGAAGCTTTCTTT.

This clonotype was seen a few times. This rearrangement joins TRBV5-1 to TRBJ1-2; TRBD1 might be the D (5 bases). CDR1 is SGHRS and CDR2 is YFSETQ in the germline V gene. The length of the CDR3 is 15 residues. V lost 6 bases and J lost 6, with 21 bases in between. CDR3 region: CASTIANGIQDGYTF. The CDR3 bases are TGCGCCAGCACCATTGCGAATGGGATACAGGATGGCTACACCTTC.

At least ten counts were recorded for this clonotype. CDR3 nucleotides: TGTGCCAGCAGCCCCCCCAGCCGGGCCTCTGGAAACACCATATATTTT. Its protein product is CASSPPSRASGNTIYF. The rearrangement uses TRBV3-1 and TRBJ1-3; D uncertain. The V end was cut by 4 bases, the J end by 0 bases, with 13 bases between. The CDR3 consists of 16 residues. Germline V gene sequence: CDR1 LGHDT, CDR2 YNNKEL (reference sequence).

Note on this clonotype: Since a much larger clone is just one base distant, this may be a read error. The chain combines TRBV6-1 with TRBJ2-5, with 10 nucleotides matching TRBD2. The CDR3 contains 17 residues. Germline V gene lookup returns CDR1 MNHNS and CDR2 SASEGT. CDR3 amino acids: CASIGAGGHLGRNEKFF. The CDR3 nucleotides are TGTGCCAGCATCGGAGCGGGGGGGCACTTGGGTCGGAATGAGAAGTTCTTC.

This clonotype was counted many times. The rearrangement links TRBV7-3 to TRBJ2-3, with 8 bases that match TRBD2. Losses at the gene ends were 0 bases for V and 10 bases for J; bases not matched to a gene: 3. From germline, CDR1 is SGHTA and CDR2 FQGTGA. This CDR3 is built from 13 residues. CDR3 sequence reads: CASSLTRGEPQYF. The CDR3 region has the DNA TGTGCCAGCAGCTTAACGCGGGGGGAGCCGCAGTATTTT.

The chain has TRBV11-3 and TRBJ2-3; D might be TRBD2 (5 bases). This CDR3 contains 14 residues. CDR1 is SGHNT, CDR2 YENEEA, per germline. V was trimmed by 1 base and J by 4 bases, leaving 9 bases between them. The CDR3 spells CASSLGNGADTQYF. The CDR3 DNA sequence: TGTGCCAGCAGCTTAGGCAACGGGGCAGATACGCAGTATTTT. Full variable domain (missing parts from reference TRBV11-3 and TRBJ2-3): EAGVVQSPRYKIIEKKQPVAFWCNPISGHNTLYWYLQNLGQGPELLIRYENEEAVDDSQLPKDRFSAERLKGVDSTLKIQPAELGDSAVYLCASSLGNGADTQYFGPGTRLTVL.

This clonotype was detected ten times or more. The rearrangement joins TRBV29-1 to TRBJ2-7, with TRBD2 matching 11 bases. The J segment lost 1 base and the V segment lost 2 bases, leaving 4 bases of the junction unmatched. Germline CDR1 is SQVTM and CDR2 is ANQGSEA. CDR3 length: 15 amino acids. CDR3 in amino acids: CSVELGLAESYEQYF. CDR3 nucleotide sequence: TGCAGCGTTGAATTGGGACTAGCGGAATCCTACGAGCAGTACTTC.

Regarding this clonotype: A much larger clone lies one base from this, so it may be a read error. The genes are TRBV30 and TRBJ2-3; D perhaps matches TRBD1 (6 bases). The J call is uncertain, as TRBJ2-5 better fits the DNA end. This CDR3 has 12 amino acids. Germline CDR1 and CDR2: GTSNPN and SVGIG (reference sequence). The CDR3 protein is CAWSDSQGTQYF. The CDR3 DNA follows: TGTGCCTGGTCGGACAGTCAAGGGACCCAGTACTTC.